Listed here are 24 T cell receptor beta chains from one sample, sequenced in a study of type 1 regulatory T cells. Study findings and constraints: Tr1 cells had a more restricted TCR repertoire than non-Tr1 cells.

Their cognate antigens are unknown. TCRdb itself ran the reads through MiXCR, one entry per CDR3 protein. The sample shows about 71,000 distinct CDR3 sequences, less than 25% of them seen only once. Sequencing used cultured type 1 regulatory T (Tr1) cells, either the whole culture or a sorted fraction (not recorded which). These receptors were taken from a human donor in good health.

There are many counts of this clonotype. The chain employs TRBV10-3 and TRBJ2-3; TRBD1 is a possible D gene (5 bases). Trimming removed 5 bases from V and 1 base from J, with 7 bases in between. CDR3 length: 13 residues. Germline V gene data show CDR1 as ENHRY and CDR2 as SYGVKD. CDR3 DNA: TGTGCCATCAGTAAAGGGGGCACAGATACGCAGTATTTT. Its translation is CAISKGGTDTQYF.

This clonotype was detected ten times or more. The genes are TRBV20-1 and TRBJ2-7; D ambiguous. The CDR3 length is 11 residues. CDR1 is DFQATT, CDR2 SNEGSKA, per germline (reference sequence). The V end was cut by 0 bases, the J end by 3 bases, with 3 bases between. CDR3: CSAREYYEQYF. The CDR3 bases are TGCAGTGCTAGAGAGTACTACGAGCAGTACTTC.

This clonotype was seen many times. This chain connects TRBV29-1 to TRBJ1-2, with D uncertain. This CDR3 contains 11 residues. Trimming cost V 6 bases and J 2 bases, with 7 bases left between them. The V gene's germline CDR1 is SQVTM and CDR2 ANQGSEA. CDR3: CSVEENYGYTF. The CDR3 bases are TGCAGCGTAGAGGAGAACTATGGCTACACCTTC.

CDR3 region: CATSRALNEKLFF. The CDR3 DNA sequence: TGTGCCACCAGCAGGGCCCTTAATGAAAAACTGTTTTTT. The chain employs TRBV15 and TRBJ1-4; D call uncertain. Deletions cut 3 bases from V and 4 bases from J, with 6 bases between. From germline, CDR1 is LNHNV and CDR2 YYDKDF (reference sequence). This CDR3 contains 13 residues. Full variable domain (rest looked up from reference TRBV15 and TRBJ1-4): DAMVIQNPRYQVTQFGKPVTLSCSQTLNHNVMYWYQQKSSQAPKLLFHYYDKDFNNEADTPDNFQSRRPNTSFCFLDIRSPGLGDTAMYLCATSRALNEKLFFGSGTQLSVL.

This clonotype has a handful of counts. V and J are TRBV27 and TRBJ2-7; D is perhaps TRBD2 (5 bases). Trimming removed 2 bases from V and 5 bases from J, with 10 bases in between. Germline-derived CDR1 and CDR2 are MNHEY and SMNVEV (reference sequence). The CDR3 extends over 13 amino acids. The CDR3 DNA reads TGTGCCAGCAGTTTAAGAGAGGGCAACGAGCAGTACTTC. Protein product: CASSLREGNEQYF.

This rearrangement joins TRBV5-1 to TRBJ1-2; 7 nucleotides agree with TRBD1. CDR3 length: 14 residues. Trimming at V came to 3 bases and at J to 0 bases, leaving 2 bases not matched to a gene. The germline V gene encodes CDR1 SGHRS and CDR2 YFSETQ. The CDR3 loop is CASSSGQANYGYTF. The DNA of the CDR3 is TGCGCCAGCAGCTCCGGACAGGCTAACTATGGCTACACCTTC.

This clonotype occurred a few times. This chain uses TRBV5-1 with TRBJ2-6; no reliable D call. The CDR3 length is 13 residues. Germline V gene lookup returns CDR1 SGHRS and CDR2 YFSETQ. V lost 2 bases to trimming and J lost 2 bases, with 2 bases between them. CDR3 sequence reads: CASSFTGANVLTF. The DNA of the CDR3 is TGCGCCAGCAGCTTTACTGGGGCCAACGTCCTGACTTTC.

This clonotype was counted ten times or more. The J gene is TRBJ2-3, the V gene TRBV7-9, with D tentatively TRBD2 (6 bases). The V end lost 4 bases, the J end lost 14 bases, and 13 bases lay between the germline ends. Germline V lookup: CDR1 SEHNR, CDR2 FQNEAQ (reference sequence). The length of the CDR3 is 11 residues. CDR3 DNA: TGTGCCAGCAGCTCCCGGGACTCTTCGTATTTT. This translates into CASSSRDSSYF. Full variable domain (remainder filled in from reference TRBV7-9 and TRBJ2-3): DTGVSQNPRHKITKRGQNVTFRCDPISEHNRLYWYRQTLGQGPEFLTYFQNEAQLEKSRLLSDRFSAERPKGSFSTLEIQRTEQGDSAMYLCASSSRDSSYFGPGTRLTVL.

A few counts support this clonotype. The rearrangement uses TRBV7-2 and TRBJ2-7; a weak D match, TRBD2 (6 bases). Trimming took 0 bases from V and 6 from J, leaving 15 bases between them. Germline-derived CDR1 and CDR2 are SGHTA and FQGNSA. The CDR3 length is 15 residues. The CDR3 DNA is TGTGCCAGCAGCTTAGCATGGGGAGGCTTCGTCGAGCAGTACTTC. This gives the protein CASSLAWGGFVEQYF.

This clonotype was seen only a few times. The chain employs TRBV6-7 and TRBJ2-2; TRBD1 agrees at 9 bases. TRBV6-7 is classed as an ORF, of uncertain function. This CDR3 has 16 amino acids. The V segment lost 2 bases and the J segment 3 bases; nucleotides outside the gene matches: 4. DNA of the CDR3: TGTGCCAGCAGTTACGGGGACAGGGTTGACACCGGGGAGCTGTTTTTT. Translated: CASSYGDRVDTGELFF.

This clonotype showed up just a few times. The genes are TRBV24-1 and TRBJ2-5; D may match TRBD1 or TRBD2 (5 bases each). This CDR3 is built from 15 residues. Germline CDR1 reads KGHDR; CDR2 reads SFDVKD. The germline V and J ends were trimmed by 4 bases and 4 bases, with 15 bases remaining between them. DNA for the CDR3: TGTGCCACCAGTGACCAGGGACGGATGGGAGAGACCCAGTACTTC. Protein sequence: CATSDQGRMGETQYF.

This clonotype has just a few counts. V usage is TRBV25-1 and J usage is TRBJ1-4; 8 nucleotides align to TRBD1. The CDR3 covers 12 residues. Trimming removed 7 bases from V and 10 bases from J; junction bases left unmatched: 5. Germline CDR1 and CDR2: MGHDK and SYGVNS. CDR3 sequence: CASIDRGGKLFF. The CDR3 coding sequence is TGTGCCAGCATTGACAGGGGAGGAAAACTGTTTTTT.

This clonotype has just a few counts. The chain is built from TRBV29-1 and TRBJ2-7; perhaps D is TRBD1 or TRBD2 (6 bases each). The germline gives CDR1 SQVTM, CDR2 ANQGSEA. This CDR3 is 15 amino acids long. Deletions cut 4 bases from V and 2 bases from J, with 18 bases between. CDR3 sequence (DNA): TGCAGCGTTGCCGGGGGCACAGGTGACCCCTACGAGCAGTACTTC. It is translated as CSVAGGTGDPYEQYF.

The V and J genes are TRBV12-3 or TRBV12-4 and TRBJ1-1; D unresolved. Deletions cut 3 bases from V and 1 base from J, with 6 bases between. The CDR3 sequence is 13 residues long. DNA of the CDR3: TGTGCCAGCAGTTTTGACCGGAACACTGAAGCTTTCTTT. It codes for CASSFDRNTEAFF.

This rearrangement joins TRBV29-1 to TRBJ2-2, with 9 bases identical to TRBD1. The CDR3 runs to 14 residues. V shed 7 bases, J shed 0 bases, and the junction held 3 bases outside the gene matches. The germline gives CDR1 SQVTM, CDR2 ANQGSEA. The CDR3 sequence is CSAGQGPNTGELFF. The CDR3 DNA is TGCAGCGCAGGACAGGGGCCGAACACCGGGGAGCTGTTTTTT.

CDR3 nucleotides: TGTGCCATCGGATACCAGCCCCAGCATTTT. As protein: CAIGYQPQHF. J is TRBJ1-5 and V is TRBV10-3; D is undetermined. V was trimmed by 8 bases and J by 7 bases, leaving 6 bases between them. Germline loops: CDR1 ENHRY, CDR2 SYGVKD. The CDR3 is 10 amino acids.

The V call is TRBV28, the J call TRBJ1-5; 7 bases are shared with TRBD1. With 5 bases clipped from V and 7 bases from J, the junction kept 11 bases outside the gene matches. CDR3 length: 15 residues. Germline V gives CDR1 MDHEN, CDR2 SYDVKM. The CDR3, as DNA: TGTGCCAGCAGTCCGGTGGACAGGAACGAACAGCCCCAGCATTTT. Translation: CASSPVDRNEQPQHF.

This clonotype was observed many times. The genes are TRBV24-1 and TRBJ2-1; D perhaps matches TRBD1 (6 bases). The V gene's germline CDR1 is KGHDR and CDR2 SFDVKD. Trimming left V 5 bases short and J 9 bases short, with 16 bases between. This CDR3 region has 14 residues. The CDR3 region is CATSVGWDKGEQFF. CDR3 sequence (DNA): TGTGCCACCAGTGTAGGATGGGACAAAGGTGAGCAGTTCTTC.

This clonotype was seen more than once but under ten times. The chain carries TRBV20-1 and TRBJ2-3; weak D call: TRBD1 (6 bases). This CDR3 is built from 11 residues. The germline V gene has CDR1 DFQATT and CDR2 SNEGSKA (reference sequence). V was shortened by 3 bases and J by 10 bases, with 11 bases between the two germline ends. CDR3 amino acids: CSARNRDAQYF. CDR3 bases: TGCAGTGCTAGGAACAGGGATGCGCAGTATTTT.

This clonotype was picked up a small number of times. This chain connects TRBV7-2 to TRBJ1-3; D gene uncertain. Deletions cut 5 bases from V and 4 bases from J, with 15 bases between. The length of the CDR3 is 15 residues. Germline lookup yields CDR1 SGHTA and CDR2 FQGNSA. CDR3 coding DNA: TGTGCCAGCAGCCCCCCGAGTCGGGCCGGAAACACCATATATTTT. The encoded protein is CASSPPSRAGNTIYF.

This clonotype was counted between two and nine times. The chain carries TRBV20-1 and TRBJ2-5; D perhaps matches TRBD2 (7 bases). This CDR3 is 14 amino acids long. The germline V gene encodes CDR1 DFQATT and CDR2 SNEGSKA (reference sequence). With 3 bases removed from V and 4 bases from J, the gap between germline ends came to 15 bases. The CDR3 is CSASNMRGGETQYF. The CDR3 nucleotides are TGCAGTGCTAGTAATATGAGGGGGGGAGAGACCCAGTACTTC.

This clonotype was seen once. The conserved closing phenylalanine or tryptophan is absent in this CDR3, likely reflecting a read error. CDR3 sequence: CASKKNSGNYEQYL. The CDR3 DNA follows: TGTGCCAGCAAAAAGAATAGCGGGAACTACGAGCAGTACCTC. The genes are TRBV27 and TRBJ2-7; TRBD2 aligns across 8 bases. V gave up 7 bases and J gave up 3 bases; unmatched junction bases: 8. CDR3 size: 14 residues. Per the germline V gene, CDR1 is MNHEY and CDR2 is SMNVEV (reference sequence).

The rearrangement joins TRBV5-1 to TRBJ2-3; TRBD1 matches 9 bases. Germline V gene lookup returns CDR1 SGHRS and CDR2 YFSETQ. V was pared by 4 bases and J by 5 bases, with 8 bases of the junction left unmatched. This CDR3 region has 15 residues. The CDR3 bases are TGCGCCAGCAGCAGCACAGGGGGCTACGAAGATACGCAGTATTTT. The encoded protein is CASSSTGGYEDTQYF.

The rearrangement uses TRBV6-1 and TRBJ1-5; TRBD1 is a possible D gene (5 bases). CDR1 and CDR2 (germline): MNHNS, SASEGT. This CDR3 is 18 amino acids long. The V and J ends lost 7 bases and 2 bases respectively, with 24 bases between them. Here the CDR3 DNA reads TGTGCCAGCACTCCAGAGGGGAGGAGGGGCGTCGGCAATCAGCCCCAGCATTTT. Translating it yields CASTPEGRRGVGNQPQHF.